This T cell receptor (beta chain) comes out of a study of PD-L1 blockade in urothelial cancer. Overall study: A median of roughly 150,000 T cells was found in the blood samples. Study observations and caveats: Clonality of blood TCR below the median before treatment predicted better survival. In blood at 3 weeks, tumor-associated clones expanded more among patients with durable benefit.

The protocol was immunoSEQ multiplex PCR, while the TCRdb copy is restricted to in-frame clones and leaves out a portion. The repertoire consists of 35,000 to 40,000 clones, with 82% occurring once and the leading ten covering about 17%. This clone showed up just a few times. Its target is not known. The diagnosis in patients was locally advanced or metastatic urothelial carcinoma. The sequences come from PBMCs, collected around atezolizumab (anti-PD-L1) treatment. This receptor was taken from a man aged 60-69 years with urothelial cancer.

The chain's CDR3 is CASSQGAVSPDGGVADTQYF. Here the CDR3 DNA reads TGCGCCAGCAGCCAAGGGGCGGTGTCTCCCGACGGGGGGGTCGCAGATACGCAGTATTTT. This rearrangement joins TRBV4-1 to TRBJ2-3; 8 bases fit TRBD2. CDR3 length: 20 residues. Germline V gene data show CDR1 as MGHRA and CDR2 as YSYEKL. V trimming: 1 base; J trimming: 4 bases; junction bases outside the gene matches: 19.